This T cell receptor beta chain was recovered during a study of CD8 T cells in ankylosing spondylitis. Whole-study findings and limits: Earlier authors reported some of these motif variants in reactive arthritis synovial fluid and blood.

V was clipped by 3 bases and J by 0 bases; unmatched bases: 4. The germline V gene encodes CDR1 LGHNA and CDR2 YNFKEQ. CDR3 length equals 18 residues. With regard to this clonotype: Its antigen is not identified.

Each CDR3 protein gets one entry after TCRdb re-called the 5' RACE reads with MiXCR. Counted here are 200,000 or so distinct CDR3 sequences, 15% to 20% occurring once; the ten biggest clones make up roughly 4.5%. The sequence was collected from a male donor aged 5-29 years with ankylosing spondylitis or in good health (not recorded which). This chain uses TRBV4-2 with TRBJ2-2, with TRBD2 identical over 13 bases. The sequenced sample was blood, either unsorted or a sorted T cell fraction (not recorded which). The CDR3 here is CASSQGTSGVTNTGELFF. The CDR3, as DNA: TGTGCCAGCAGCCAGGGGACTAGCGGGGTAACGAACACCGGGGAGCTGTTTTTT.